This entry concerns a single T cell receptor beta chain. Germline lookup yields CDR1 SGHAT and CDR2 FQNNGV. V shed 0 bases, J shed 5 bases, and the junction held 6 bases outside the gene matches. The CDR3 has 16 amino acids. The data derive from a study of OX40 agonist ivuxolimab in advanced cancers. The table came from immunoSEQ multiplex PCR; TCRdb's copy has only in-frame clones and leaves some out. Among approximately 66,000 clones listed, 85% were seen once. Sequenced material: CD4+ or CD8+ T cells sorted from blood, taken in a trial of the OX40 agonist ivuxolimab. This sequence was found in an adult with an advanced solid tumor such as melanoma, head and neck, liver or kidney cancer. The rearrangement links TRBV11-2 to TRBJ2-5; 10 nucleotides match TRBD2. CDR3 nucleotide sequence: TGTGCCAGCAGCTTAGATTTAGCGGGAGGTAGGGAGACCCAGTACTTC. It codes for CASSLDLAGGRETQYF.